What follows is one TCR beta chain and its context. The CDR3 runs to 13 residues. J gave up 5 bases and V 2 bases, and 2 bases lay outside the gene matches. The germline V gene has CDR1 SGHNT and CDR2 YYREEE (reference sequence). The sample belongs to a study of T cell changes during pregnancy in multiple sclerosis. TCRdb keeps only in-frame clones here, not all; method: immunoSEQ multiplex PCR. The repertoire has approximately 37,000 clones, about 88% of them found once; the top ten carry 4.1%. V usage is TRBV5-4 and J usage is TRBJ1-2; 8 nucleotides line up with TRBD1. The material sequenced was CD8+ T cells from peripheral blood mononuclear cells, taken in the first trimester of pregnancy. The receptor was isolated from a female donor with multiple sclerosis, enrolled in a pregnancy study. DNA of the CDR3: TGTGCCAGCAGCTTACAGGGGGGGTATGGCTACACCTTC. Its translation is CASSLQGGYGYTF.